Following are 13 T cell receptor beta chains from one sample sequenced in a study of blood T cell repertoires in COVID-19. Only in-frame clones appear in the TCRdb table, and some are missing; sequencing was by immunoSEQ multiplex PCR. This sample has 200,000 to 250,000 clones, with 80% to 85% found just once. Sequencing was carried out using peripheral blood. These receptors were taken from a woman younger than 30 with acute or convalescent COVID-19.

The gene calls are TRBV7-2 and TRBJ1-2; D call uncertain. Germline assignment: CDR1 SGHTA and CDR2 FQGNSA. V lost 2 bases to trimming and J lost 5 bases, with 12 bases between them. The CDR3 is made up of 14 amino acids. The CDR3 DNA sequence: TGTGCCAGCAGCTTACGGTTGGAGGCGTATGGCTACACCTTC. Protein: CASSLRLEAYGYTF.

V usage is TRBV7-2 and J usage is TRBJ2-7; 9 nucleotides line up with TRBD2. J was trimmed by 0 bases and V by 3 bases; bases with no gene match: 6. This CDR3 contains 16 residues. In germline, CDR1 is SGHTA, CDR2 FQGNSA. CDR3 in amino acids: CASSLGASGNSYEQYF. The CDR3 DNA follows: TGTGCCAGCAGCTTGGGGGCTAGCGGGAACTCCTACGAGCAGTACTTC. Drawing the rest from reference TRBV7-2 and TRBJ2-7, the complete variable domain is GAGVSQSPSNKVTEKGKDVELRCDPISGHTALYWYRQSLGQGLEFLIYFQGNSAPDKSGLPSDRFSAERTGGSVSTLTIQRTQQEDSAVYLCASSLGASGNSYEQYFGPGTRLTVT.

The rearrangement uses TRBV7-2 and TRBJ2-7; D possibly corresponds to TRBD2 (5 bases). The V end was cut by 3 bases, the J end by 4 bases, with 16 bases between. Germline CDR1 reads SGHTA; CDR2 reads FQGNSA. This CDR3 is 15 amino acids long. CDR3 DNA: TGTGCCAGCAGCTTTATGTCGATTCGGAGGTACGAGCAGTACTTC. Translating gives CASSFMSIRRYEQYF.

The chain recombines TRBV10-1 with TRBJ2-7; a weak D match, TRBD1 (5 bases). CDR1 and CDR2 (germline): WNHNN, SYGVQD (reference sequence). V lost 4 bases and J 0 bases, leaving 13 bases between the germline ends. CDR3 length: 15 amino acids. The CDR3 loop reads CASSVGPLSSYEQYF. The CDR3 DNA follows: TGCGCCAGCAGTGTGGGGCCTCTTAGCTCCTACGAGCAGTACTTC.

In its sample, this clone was seen a few times. V usage is TRBV14 and J usage is TRBJ1-3; D is uncertain. V lost 8 bases to trimming and J lost 0 bases, with 11 bases between them. The CDR3 is 14 amino acids. Looked up from germline, CDR1 is SGHDN and CDR2 is FVKESK. The DNA for the CDR3 is TGTGCCAGCGGCAGGTCGAGCTCTGGAAACACCATATATTTT. This codes for CASGRSSSGNTIYF.

J is TRBJ1-5 and V is TRBV6-2 or TRBV6-3, with D possibly being TRBD1 (5 bases). CDR1 is MNHEY and CDR2 is SVGEGT in the germline V gene. CDR3 length equals 16 residues. The V gene lost 5 bases and the J gene lost 2 bases, with 16 bases spanning the gap. The CDR3 region is CASSIHGGTGNQPQHF. CDR3 in DNA: TGTGCCAGCAGTATACATGGGGGGACTGGCAATCAGCCCCAGCATTTT.

In DNA, the CDR3 is TGTGCCAGCAGCTTGGGGAGGCTAGCGGGAGCCAACGAGCAGTACTTC. Its protein product is CASSLGRLAGANEQYF. This sequence joins TRBV7-9 and TRBJ2-7, with 10 nucleotides matching TRBD2. V was pared by 3 bases and J by 5 bases, with 10 bases of the junction left unmatched. Germline CDR1 SEHNR, CDR2 FQNEAQ (reference sequence). The length of the CDR3 is 16 residues. The variable domain in full, completed from reference TRBV7-9 and TRBJ2-7, reads DTGVSQNPRHKITKRGQNVTFRCDPISEHNRLYWYRQTLGQGPEFLTYFQNEAQLEKSRLLSDRFSAERPKGSFSTLEIQRTEQGDSAMYLCASSLGRLAGANEQYFGPGTRLTVT.

The chain couples TRBV18 to TRBJ1-1; 7 nucleotides line up with TRBD1. This CDR3 is built from 12 residues. The J segment lost 7 bases and the V segment lost 6 bases, leaving 5 bases of the junction unmatched. CDR1 and CDR2 from the germline V gene are KGHSH and LQKENI. Here the CDR3 reads CASSLNRGEAFF. CDR3 coding DNA: TGTGCCAGCTCCCTCAACAGGGGTGAAGCTTTCTTT.

The rearrangement joins TRBV7-9 to TRBJ2-1; TRBD1 matches at 8 bases. Germline V gene lookup returns CDR1 SEHNR and CDR2 FQNEAQ (reference sequence). This CDR3 has 15 amino acids. With V trimmed by 1 base and J by 5 bases, 4 bases remained unmatched. In DNA, the CDR3 is TGTGCCAGCAGCTTAGAAGGACAGGGAAACAATGAGCAGTTCTTC. Translated: CASSLEGQGNNEQFF.

The rearrangement uses TRBV5-1 and TRBJ2-1; 10 nucleotides agree with TRBD2. The CDR3 is 15 amino acids. V shed 0 bases, J shed 4 bases, and the junction held 1 base outside the gene matches. Germline loops: CDR1 SGHRS, CDR2 YFSETQ. The CDR3: CASSLELAGYNEQFF. CDR3 nucleotide sequence: TGCGCCAGCAGCTTGGAACTAGCGGGATACAATGAGCAGTTCTTC.

This chain links TRBV9 with TRBJ1-6; 7 positions agree with TRBD1. V gave up 3 bases and J gave up 5 bases; unmatched junction bases: 8. The CDR3 has 16 amino acids. Germline-derived CDR1 and CDR2 are SGDLS and YYNGEE. CDR3 amino acids: CASSAQQGPHNSPLHF. CDR3 nucleotides: TGTGCCAGCAGCGCCCAACAGGGGCCCCATAATTCACCCCTCCACTTT.

The rearrangement uses TRBV6-5 and TRBJ2-2; D remains unclear. CDR1 is MNHEY, CDR2 SVGAGI, per germline. The CDR3 is made up of 15 amino acids. V was clipped by 6 bases and J by 5 bases, with 16 bases between them. CDR3 DNA sequence: TGTGCCAGCAGCCGAAGCGTGCTAATGACCGGGGAGCTGTTTTTT. This translates into CASSRSVLMTGELFF.

This chain uses TRBV5-1 with TRBJ1-5; D gene ambiguous. Germline CDR1 SGHRS, CDR2 YFSETQ. V shed 0 bases and J shed 7 bases, with 14 bases lying between them. The CDR3 totals 15 residues. The CDR3 nucleotides read TGCGCCAGCAGCTTGGTTTCCGGCGGAGAGCAGCCCCAGCATTTT. It translates to CASSLVSGGEQPQHF.